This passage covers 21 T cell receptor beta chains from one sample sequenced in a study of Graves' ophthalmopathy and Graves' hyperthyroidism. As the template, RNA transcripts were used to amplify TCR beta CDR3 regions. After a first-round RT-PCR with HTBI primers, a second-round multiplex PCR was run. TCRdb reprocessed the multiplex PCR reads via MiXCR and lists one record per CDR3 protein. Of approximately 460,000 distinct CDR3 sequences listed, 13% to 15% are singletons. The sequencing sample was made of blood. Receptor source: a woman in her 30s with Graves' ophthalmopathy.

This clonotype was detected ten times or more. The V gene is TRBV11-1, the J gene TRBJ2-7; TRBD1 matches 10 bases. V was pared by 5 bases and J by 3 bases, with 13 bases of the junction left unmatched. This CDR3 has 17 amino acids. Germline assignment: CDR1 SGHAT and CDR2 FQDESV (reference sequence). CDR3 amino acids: CASSRVVGTGAVYEQYF. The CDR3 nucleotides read TGTGCCAGCAGCCGGGTAGTTGGGACAGGGGCCGTCTACGAGCAGTACTTC.

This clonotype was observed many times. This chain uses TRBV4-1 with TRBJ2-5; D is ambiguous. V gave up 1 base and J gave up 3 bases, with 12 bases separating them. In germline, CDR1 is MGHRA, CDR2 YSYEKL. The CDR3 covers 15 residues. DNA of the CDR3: TGCGCCAGCAGCCAAGGGGTGTCGCAGGAAGAGACCCAGTACTTC. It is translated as CASSQGVSQEETQYF.

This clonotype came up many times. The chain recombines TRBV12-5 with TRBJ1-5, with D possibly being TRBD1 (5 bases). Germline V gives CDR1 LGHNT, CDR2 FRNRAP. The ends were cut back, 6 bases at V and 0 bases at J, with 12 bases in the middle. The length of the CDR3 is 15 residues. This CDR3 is CASGLTGGSNQPQHF. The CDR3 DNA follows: TGTGCTAGTGGGCTGACGGGGGGTAGCAATCAGCCCCAGCATTTT.

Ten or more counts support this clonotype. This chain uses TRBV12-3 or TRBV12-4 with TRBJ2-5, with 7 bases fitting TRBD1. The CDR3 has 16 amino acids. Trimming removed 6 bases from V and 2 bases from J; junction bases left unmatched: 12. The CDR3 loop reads CASSRSTGQVQETQYF. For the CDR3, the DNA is TGTGCCAGCAGCCGCTCCACCGGACAGGTTCAAGAGACCCAGTACTTC.

The CDR3 here is CASSPTGSGSETQYF. The CDR3 DNA follows: TGTGCCAGCTCACCGACAGGGTCGGGGTCGGAGACCCAGTACTTC. The genes are TRBV18 and TRBJ2-5, with 7 bases identical to TRBD1. This CDR3 is 15 amino acids long. Per germline, CDR1 KGHSH and CDR2 LQKENI. After removal of 3 bases from V and 5 bases from J, the junction contained 9 bases not matched to a gene.

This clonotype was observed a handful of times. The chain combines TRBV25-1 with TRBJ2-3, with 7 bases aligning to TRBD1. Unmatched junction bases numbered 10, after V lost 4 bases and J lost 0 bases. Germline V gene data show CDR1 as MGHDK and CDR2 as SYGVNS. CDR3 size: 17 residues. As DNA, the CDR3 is TGTGCCAGCAGTGGCCCCCTGACAGGGTCGAGCACAGATACGCAGTATTTT. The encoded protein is CASSGPLTGSSTDTQYF.

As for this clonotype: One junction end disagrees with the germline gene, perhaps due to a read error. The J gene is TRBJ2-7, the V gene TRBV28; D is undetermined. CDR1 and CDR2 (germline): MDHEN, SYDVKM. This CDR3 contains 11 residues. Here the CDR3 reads CASITLHDQYF. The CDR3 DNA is TGTGCCAGCATCACATTGCACGATCAGTACTTC. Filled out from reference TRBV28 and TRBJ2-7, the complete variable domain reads DVKVTQSSRYLVKRTGEKVFLECVQDMDHENMFWYRQDPGLGLRLIYFSYDVKMKEKGDIPEGYSVSREKKERFSLILESASTNQTSMYLCASITLHDQYFGPGTRLTVT.

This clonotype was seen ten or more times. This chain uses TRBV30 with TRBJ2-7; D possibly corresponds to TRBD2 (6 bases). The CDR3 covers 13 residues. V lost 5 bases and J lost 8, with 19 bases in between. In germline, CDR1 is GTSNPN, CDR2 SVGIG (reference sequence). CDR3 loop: CAWRGEDWIKQYF. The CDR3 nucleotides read TGTGCCTGGCGAGGGGAGGACTGGATAAAGCAGTACTTC.

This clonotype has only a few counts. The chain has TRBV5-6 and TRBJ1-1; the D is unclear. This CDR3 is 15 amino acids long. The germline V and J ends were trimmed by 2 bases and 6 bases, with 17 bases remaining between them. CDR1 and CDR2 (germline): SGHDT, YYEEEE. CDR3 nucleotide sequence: TGTGCCAGCAGCTTCGTCACCCGGTGGAGTTCTGAAGCTTTCTTT. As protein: CASSFVTRWSSEAFF.

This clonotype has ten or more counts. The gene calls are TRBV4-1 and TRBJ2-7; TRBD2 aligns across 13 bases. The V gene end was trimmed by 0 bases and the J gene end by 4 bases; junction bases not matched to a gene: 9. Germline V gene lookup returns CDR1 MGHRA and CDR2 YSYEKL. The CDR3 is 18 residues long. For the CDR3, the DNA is TGCGCCAGCAGCCAAGATAGAGGACTAGCGGGAGTCGGGTACGAGCAGTACTTC. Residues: CASSQDRGLAGVGYEQYF.

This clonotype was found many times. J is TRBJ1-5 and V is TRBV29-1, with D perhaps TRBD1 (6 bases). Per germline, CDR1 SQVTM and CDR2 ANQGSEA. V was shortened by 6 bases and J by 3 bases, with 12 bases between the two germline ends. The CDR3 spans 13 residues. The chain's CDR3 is CSVLTGTNQPQHF. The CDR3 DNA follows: TGCAGCGTGTTGACAGGCACCAATCAGCCCCAGCATTTT.

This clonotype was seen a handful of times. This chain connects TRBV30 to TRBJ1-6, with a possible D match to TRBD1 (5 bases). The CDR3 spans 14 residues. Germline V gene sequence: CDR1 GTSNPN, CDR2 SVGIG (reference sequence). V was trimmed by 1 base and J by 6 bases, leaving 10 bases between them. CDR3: CAWSGARANSPLHF. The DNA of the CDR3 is TGTGCCTGGAGTGGTGCCAGGGCTAATTCACCCCTCCACTTT.

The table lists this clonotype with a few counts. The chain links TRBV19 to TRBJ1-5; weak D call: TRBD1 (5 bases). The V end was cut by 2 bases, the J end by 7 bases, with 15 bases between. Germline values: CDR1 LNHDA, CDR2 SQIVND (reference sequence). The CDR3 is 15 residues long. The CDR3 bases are TGTGCCAGTAGTATACAGGGTAGCCCCAGCCAGCCCCAGCATTTT. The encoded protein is CASSIQGSPSQPQHF.

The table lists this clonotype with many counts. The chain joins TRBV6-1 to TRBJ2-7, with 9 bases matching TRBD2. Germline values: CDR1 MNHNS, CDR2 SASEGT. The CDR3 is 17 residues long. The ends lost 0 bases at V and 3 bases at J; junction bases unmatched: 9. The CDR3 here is CASSEARGGHPNYEQYF. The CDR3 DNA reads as TGTGCCAGCAGTGAAGCGCGGGGGGGACACCCGAACTACGAGCAGTACTTC.

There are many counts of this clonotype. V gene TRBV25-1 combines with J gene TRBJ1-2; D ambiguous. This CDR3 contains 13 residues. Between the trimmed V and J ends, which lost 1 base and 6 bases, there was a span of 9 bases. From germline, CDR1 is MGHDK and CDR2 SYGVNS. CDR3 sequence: CASSESRRNGYTF. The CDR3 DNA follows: TGTGCCAGCAGTGAATCCCGGCGTAATGGCTACACCTTC.

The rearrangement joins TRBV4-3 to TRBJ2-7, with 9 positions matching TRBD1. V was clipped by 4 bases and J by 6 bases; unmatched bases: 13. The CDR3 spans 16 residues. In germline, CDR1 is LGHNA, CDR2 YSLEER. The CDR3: CASSPLLGTGFSEQYF. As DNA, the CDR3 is TGCGCCAGCAGCCCCCTCTTAGGGACAGGGTTCAGCGAGCAGTACTTC.

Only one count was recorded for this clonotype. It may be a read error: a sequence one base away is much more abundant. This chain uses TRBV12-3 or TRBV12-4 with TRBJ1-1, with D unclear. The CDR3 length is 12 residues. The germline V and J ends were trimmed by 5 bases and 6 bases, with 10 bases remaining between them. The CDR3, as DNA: TGTGCCAGCAGTCCCCTGGAGGCTGAAGCTTTCTTT. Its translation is CASSPLEAEAFF.

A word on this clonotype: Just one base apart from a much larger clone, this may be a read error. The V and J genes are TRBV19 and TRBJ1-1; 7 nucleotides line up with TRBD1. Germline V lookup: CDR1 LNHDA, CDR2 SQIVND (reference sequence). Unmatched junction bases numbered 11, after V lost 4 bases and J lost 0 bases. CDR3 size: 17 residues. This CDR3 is CASSRLAGGIMNTEAFF. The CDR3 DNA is TGTGCCAGTAGTAGATTGGCAGGGGGGATTATGAACACTGAAGCTTTCTTT.

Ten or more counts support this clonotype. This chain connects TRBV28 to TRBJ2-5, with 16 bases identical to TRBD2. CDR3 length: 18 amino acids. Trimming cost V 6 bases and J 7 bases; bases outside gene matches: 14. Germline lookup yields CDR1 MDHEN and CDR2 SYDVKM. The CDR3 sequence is CASSPPRGLAGGSATQYF. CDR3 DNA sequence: TGTGCCAGCAGCCCTCCCCGGGGACTAGCGGGGGGGAGCGCGACCCAGTACTTC.

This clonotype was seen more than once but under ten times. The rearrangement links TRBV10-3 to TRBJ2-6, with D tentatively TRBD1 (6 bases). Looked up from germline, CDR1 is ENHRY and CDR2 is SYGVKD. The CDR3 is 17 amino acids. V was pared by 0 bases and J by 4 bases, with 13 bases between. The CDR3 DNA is TGTGCCATCAGTGAGTCCACAGGGTCTTCCGGGGCCAACGTCCTGACTTTC. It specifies CAISESTGSSGANVLTF.

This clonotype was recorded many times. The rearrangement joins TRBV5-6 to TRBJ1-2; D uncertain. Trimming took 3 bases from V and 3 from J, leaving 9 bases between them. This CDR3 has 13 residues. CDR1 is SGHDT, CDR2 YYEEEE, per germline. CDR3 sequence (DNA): TGTGCCAGCAGCTCTCAGCTTCACTATGGCTACACCTTC. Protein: CASSSQLHYGYTF.